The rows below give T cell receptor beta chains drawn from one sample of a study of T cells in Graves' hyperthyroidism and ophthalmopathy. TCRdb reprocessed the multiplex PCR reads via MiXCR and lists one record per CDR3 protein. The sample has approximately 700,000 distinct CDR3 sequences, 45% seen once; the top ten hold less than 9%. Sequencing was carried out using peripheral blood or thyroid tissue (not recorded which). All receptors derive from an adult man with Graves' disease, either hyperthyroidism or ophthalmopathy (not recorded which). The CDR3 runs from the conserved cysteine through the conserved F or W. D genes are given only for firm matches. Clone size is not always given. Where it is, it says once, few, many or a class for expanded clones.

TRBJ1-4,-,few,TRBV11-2,TGTGCCAGCAGCTCAGGTGGGGTGGCCAGGAGTCCCGAAAAACTGTTTTTT,CASSSGGVARSPEKLFF
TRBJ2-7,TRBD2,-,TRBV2,TGTGCCAGCAGCGTTGAGGGCAGCGGGAGGGCTGGCGAGCAGTACTTC,CASSVEGSGRAGEQYF
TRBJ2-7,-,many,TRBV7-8,TGTGCCAGCAGCTTAGCGCAGCTAGGGAATCCCTACGAGCAGTACTTC,CASSLAQLGNPYEQYF
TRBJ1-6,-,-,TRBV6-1,TGTGCCAGCAGTGAAACCCGGACAGTCTCACCCCTCCACTTT,CASSETRTVSPLHF
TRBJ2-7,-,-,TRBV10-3,TGTGCCATCAGCGGGCCGGAGGAAGGCTCTTCCTACGAGCAGTACTTC,CAISGPEEGSSYEQYF
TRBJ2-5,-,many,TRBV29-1,TGCAGCGTAAAACAGGGTCGCCAAGAGACCCAGTACTTC,CSVKQGRQETQYF
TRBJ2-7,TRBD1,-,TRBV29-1,TGCAGCGTATCCGACAGGGGGCAGTACGAGCAGTACTTC,CSVSDRGQYEQYF
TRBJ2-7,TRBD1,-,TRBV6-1,TGTGCCAGCAGTGGGGACAGGGAAATTCACTACGAGCAGTACTTC,CASSGDREIHYEQYF
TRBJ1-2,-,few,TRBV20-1,TGCAGTGCTACGCGGGCAACTAACTATGGCTACACCTTC,CSATRATNYGYTF
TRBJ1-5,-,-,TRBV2,TGTGCCAGCAGCCTTCAGGGGATCAATCAGCCCCAGCATTTT,CASSLQGINQPQHF
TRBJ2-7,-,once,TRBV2,TGTGCCAGCAGTGTTCCGACATCCTACGAGCAGTGCTTC,CASSVPTSYEQCF
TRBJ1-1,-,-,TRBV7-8,TGTGCCAGCAGCTCCACGACCGTGAACACTGAAGCTTTCTTT,CASSSTTVNTEAFF
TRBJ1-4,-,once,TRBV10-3,TGTGCCATCAGGAGGGCTGGTGAAAAACTGTTTTTT,CAIRRAGEKLFF
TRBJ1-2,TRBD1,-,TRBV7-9,TGTGCCAGCAGACGACCGGGACAGGGGGCTGATGGCTACACCTTC,CASRRPGQGADGYTF
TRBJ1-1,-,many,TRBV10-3,TGTGCCACCCTCCCGACAGGACCCAACACTGAAGCTTTCTTT,CATLPTGPNTEAFF
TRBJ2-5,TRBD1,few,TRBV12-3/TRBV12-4,TGTGCCAGCAGAGAACCGGGACAGGGGGAGACCCAGTACTTC,CASREPGQGETQYF
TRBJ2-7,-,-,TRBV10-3,TGTGCCAGCAGTTACGGGCCAGATTACGAGCAGTACTTC,CASSYGPDYEQYF
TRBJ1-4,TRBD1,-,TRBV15,TGTGCCACCAGCAGATCGGGACAGGGTGGGGCAACTAATGAAAAACTGTTTTTT,CATSRSGQGGATNEKLFF
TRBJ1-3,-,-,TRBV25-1,TGTGCCAGCAGCCAAGAGCGCGGCGGAGCTGGAAACACCATATATTTT,CASSQERGGAGNTIYF
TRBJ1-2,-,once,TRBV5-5,TGTGCCAGCAGCTTGGGACAGCCTACCTACTGGACCTTC,CASSLGQPTYWTF
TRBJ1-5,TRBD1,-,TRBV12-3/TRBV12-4,TGTGCCAGCAGTTCCCCGACAGGGTCCCAGCATTTT,CASSSPTGSQHF
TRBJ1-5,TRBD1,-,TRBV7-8,TGTGCCAGCAGCCAACTCGGGACAGGGACCCAGCATTTT,CASSQLGTGTQHF